The entry that follows covers one T cell receptor beta chain sequence. Authors' processing steps: From reference gene primer amplification, estimates of nucleated cell counts were derived. Assay used: immunoSEQ multiplex PCR; TCRdb lists only in-frame clones, some missing. Clonal size and the V and J genes are those of that table, whereas D and trimming came from the DNA. The sample has some 83,000 clones, roughly 89% seen once. The sample belongs to a study of blood T cell repertoires in COVID-19. Study as a whole: Acute and convalescent COVID-19 samples came from the United States, Italy and Spain. In each case, the material was cDNA or gDNA derived from T cells, B-cell-depleted T cells, or PBMCs.

Trimming pared 1 base from V and 8 bases from J, leaving 12 bases between. The CDR3 loop spans 13 amino acids. Germline V gene lookup returns CDR1 SGHRS and CDR2 YFSETQ. The chain combines TRBV5-1 with TRBJ1-2, with D uncertain. The sample taken for sequencing was peripheral blood. The clonotype originates from a woman over 75 with active or convalescent COVID-19. The CDR3, as DNA: TGCGCCAGCAGCTTGAATTTGGCCGTGGGCTACACCTTC. This sequence encodes CASSLNLAVGYTF.